The 28 T cell receptor beta chains presented below share a single source sample, sequenced in a study of T cell responses to AZD1222 COVID-19 vaccine (dated by TCRdb to 2020 to 2022). Read against the paper, the sample's time point label means: about 28 days (+/-7) after the second vaccine dose. Library prep was done by the immunoSEQ multiplex PCR assay. The table comes from immuneACCESS by way of TCRdb, which keeps in-frame sequences with V and J called. Part of the clones is missing from these tables; in studies checked, under half for an unresolved V gene and the rest for unknown reasons. The sample contains roughly 110,000 clones, roughly 90% of them found a single time. Under 10% of the sample is taken by the ten largest. The starting material was peripheral blood, obtained 28 days after the second AZD1222 dose. The source of these receptors is an adult who received the AZD1222 COVID-19 vaccine.

The rearrangement joins TRBV19 to TRBJ1-1, with D uncertain. V was shortened by 5 bases and J by 1 base, with 14 bases between the two germline ends. There are 15 residues in the CDR3. The germline V gene encodes CDR1 LNHDA and CDR2 SQIVND (reference sequence). The CDR3 here is CASSPSGPRNTEAFF. The CDR3 region has the DNA TGTGCCAGTAGTCCATCCGGACCTCGGAACACTGAAGCTTTCTTT. Combining the CDR3 with reference TRBV19 and TRBJ1-1 gives the whole variable domain DGGITQSPKYLFRKEGQNVTLSCEQNLNHDAMYWYRQDPGQGLRLIYYSQIVNDFQKGDIAEGYSVSREKKESFPLTVTSAQKNPTAFYLCASSPSGPRNTEAFFGQGTRLTVV.

V and J are TRBV7-9 and TRBJ1-4, with 7 positions matching TRBD1. CDR1 is SEHNR and CDR2 is FQNEAQ in the germline V gene (reference sequence). Trimming at V came to 5 bases and at J to 0 bases, leaving 3 bases not matched to a gene. CDR3 size: 15 residues. The CDR3 DNA reads TGTGCCAGCAGCGTGGGACAGACAACTAATGAAAAACTGTTTTTT. Translation: CASSVGQTTNEKLFF.

The chain combines TRBV4-1 with TRBJ2-5; TRBD2 aligns across 12 bases. The CDR3 is made up of 18 amino acids. J lost 7 bases, V lost 3 bases, and 15 bases had no gene match. The germline CDR1 and CDR2 sequences are MGHRA and YSYEKL. CDR3 amino acids: CASSQETLGTSGLGTQYF. As DNA, the CDR3 is TGCGCCAGCAGCCAGGAAACCCTAGGGACTAGCGGGCTTGGGACCCAGTACTTC.

The chain employs TRBV5-8 and TRBJ2-2; D uncertain. Germline values: CDR1 SGHTS, CDR2 YDEGEE. The CDR3 contains 14 residues. The germline V and J ends were trimmed by 1 base and 0 bases, with 4 bases remaining between them. CDR3 sequence reads: CASSLTANTGELFF. The CDR3, as DNA: TGTGCCAGCAGCTTGACAGCGAACACCGGGGAGCTGTTTTTT.

CDR3 in amino acids: CASSLTGQAYEQYF. The CDR3 DNA sequence: TGTGCCAGCAGTTTAACGGGCCAGGCCTACGAGCAGTACTTC. This sequence joins TRBV28 and TRBJ2-7; unclear D gene. The CDR3 is 14 amino acids. From germline, CDR1 is MDHEN and CDR2 SYDVKM. Between the trimmed V and J ends, which lost 2 bases and 2 bases, there was a span of 10 bases.

The CDR3 protein is CASSSRTSGVSTDTQYF. In DNA form, the CDR3 reads TGTGCCAGCAGTTCCCGGACTAGCGGGGTGAGCACAGATACGCAGTATTTT. The chain has TRBV27 and TRBJ2-3; TRBD2 agrees at 12 bases. This CDR3 comprises 17 residues. Germline assignment: CDR1 MNHEY and CDR2 SMNVEV (reference sequence). The V and J ends lost 4 bases and 0 bases, in that order; junction bases with no gene match: 5.

The chain joins TRBV5-1 to TRBJ2-2; 8 bases map to TRBD2. Germline CDR1 SGHRS, CDR2 YFSETQ. V shed 1 base, J shed 0 bases, and the junction held 11 bases outside the gene matches. The CDR3 is 19 residues long. The CDR3 is CASSLRFSSGVANTGELFF. For the CDR3, the DNA is TGCGCCAGCAGCTTGAGGTTTAGTAGCGGGGTGGCGAACACCGGGGAGCTGTTTTTT.

J is TRBJ2-1 and V is TRBV19, with TRBD2 matching over 9 bases. V shed 2 bases, J shed 9 bases, and the junction held 14 bases outside the gene matches. Per germline, CDR1 LNHDA and CDR2 SQIVND (reference sequence). This CDR3 has 17 amino acids. CDR3 DNA sequence: TGTGCCAGTAGTATACATGGGGGGACTAGCACGGCTGGTGAGCAGTTCTTC. Protein: CASSIHGGTSTAGEQFF.

This rearrangement joins TRBV7-2 to TRBJ1-1; 7 bases are a match to TRBD1. The CDR3 is made up of 14 amino acids. Germline V gives CDR1 SGHTA, CDR2 FQGNSA. The V segment lost 1 base and the J segment 4 bases; nucleotides outside the gene matches: 3. Here the CDR3 DNA reads TGTGCCAGCAGCTTAGAACAGGGGACCACTGAAGCTTTCTTT. Translated: CASSLEQGTTEAFF.

The rearrangement joins TRBV20-1 to TRBJ2-1; TRBD2 agrees at 8 bases. The CDR3 extends over 17 amino acids. The trim removed 3 bases at V and 0 bases at J, leaving 10 bases unmatched. Germline CDR1 and CDR2: DFQATT and SNEGSKA (reference sequence). In nucleotides, the CDR3 is TGCAGTGCTAGTGACTTGCGGGGGGCCAGCTCCTACAATGAGCAGTTCTTC. This codes for CSASDLRGASSYNEQFF.

The gene calls are TRBV6-5 and TRBJ1-6; perhaps TRBD1 as D (5 bases). V was shortened by 10 bases and J by 10 bases, with 23 bases between the two germline ends. Germline V CDR1 and CDR2: MNHEY, SVGAGI. The CDR3 has 15 amino acids. In nucleotides, the CDR3 is TGTGCCACCCAGAAAACCGCAGGGAGTGGATCACCCCTCCACTTT. As protein: CATQKTAGSGSPLHF.

This chain connects TRBV20-1 to TRBJ2-7; 7 nucleotides line up with TRBD1. The trim removed 7 bases at V and 5 bases at J, leaving 5 bases unmatched. This CDR3 is 11 amino acids long. Germline CDR1 reads DFQATT; CDR2 reads SNEGSKA (reference sequence). CDR3 loop: CSVKGGHEQYF. As DNA, the CDR3 is TGCAGTGTAAAAGGGGGCCACGAGCAGTACTTC.

The rearrangement links TRBV19 to TRBJ1-1, with TRBD1 matching 7 bases. The germline V gene encodes CDR1 LNHDA and CDR2 SQIVND (reference sequence). The J segment lost 5 bases and the V segment lost 2 bases, leaving 14 bases of the junction unmatched. This CDR3 has 17 amino acids. The CDR3 bases are TGTGCCAGTAGTATATTGGCGGGACAGCGAGGTGGGACTGAAGCTTTCTTT. Encoded protein: CASSILAGQRGGTEAFF.

This sequence joins TRBV7-9 and TRBJ2-2; 10 bases match TRBD2. The CDR3 contains 18 residues. After removal of 6 bases from V and 8 bases from J, the junction contained 18 bases not matched to a gene. The germline gives CDR1 SEHNR, CDR2 FQNEAQ (reference sequence). The DNA of the CDR3 is TGTGCCAGCAGTTCTGCGGACTGGACTAGCGGCAGGTGGGGGGAGCTGTTTTTT. Translated: CASSSADWTSGRWGELFF.

This chain uses TRBV29-1 with TRBJ1-2; possibly TRBD1 for D (5 bases). Germline CDR1 reads SQVTM; CDR2 reads ANQGSEA. The V end was cut by 7 bases, the J end by 2 bases, with 17 bases between. The CDR3 sequence is 14 residues long. CDR3 DNA: TGCAGCGCCGCCGGGACGGAGGACAACTATGGCTACACCTTC. The encoded protein is CSAAGTEDNYGYTF.

The chain couples TRBV19 to TRBJ2-1; 8 bases line up with TRBD2. Germline V gene sequence: CDR1 LNHDA, CDR2 SQIVND (reference sequence). The CDR3 runs to 17 residues. V lost 4 bases, J lost 2 bases, and 10 bases stayed unmatched. CDR3 in amino acids: CASSSGRNSYTYNEQFF. CDR3 DNA sequence: TGTGCCAGTAGTAGCGGGAGGAATTCCTATACCTACAATGAGCAGTTCTTC.

The rearrangement links TRBV19 to TRBJ2-1; D tentatively reads TRBD1 or TRBD2 (6 bases each). Looked up from germline, CDR1 is LNHDA and CDR2 is SQIVND (reference sequence). V lost 11 bases, J lost 6 bases, and 17 bases lay in between. CDR3 length equals 13 residues. CDR3 sequence (DNA): TGTGCCTCCCGGAGGGGGGCGGGCAATGAGCAGTTCTTC. As protein: CASRRGAGNEQFF.

This chain joins TRBV6-2 or TRBV6-3 and TRBJ2-5, with 8 bases fitting TRBD1. Per germline, CDR1 MNHEY and CDR2 SVGEGT. J lost 5 bases, V lost 5 bases, and 10 bases had no gene match. The CDR3 totals 15 residues. In nucleotides, the CDR3 is TGTGCCAGCAGTCAGGGGACAGGAGGACCGGAGACCCAGTACTTC. Translating it yields CASSQGTGGPETQYF.

This chain joins TRBV19 and TRBJ2-1, with 9 bases aligning to TRBD2. The germline V gene encodes CDR1 LNHDA and CDR2 SQIVND (reference sequence). Losses at the gene ends were 3 bases for V and 7 bases for J; bases not matched to a gene: 19. This CDR3 comprises 19 residues. The CDR3 nucleotides are TGTGCCAGTAGTATCGGGTTGTCTTTAGCGGGAGTGATAATGAATGAGCAGTTCTTC. It specifies CASSIGLSLAGVIMNEQFF.

This chain joins TRBV18 and TRBJ1-1; no reliable D call. CDR1 is KGHSH and CDR2 is LQKENI in the germline V gene. Trimming shortened V by 0 bases and J by 10 bases, and 18 bases separated the two germline ends. CDR3 size: 15 residues. CDR3 DNA: TGTGCCAGCTCACCACCCAACGAACAGAAGGGTTTAGCTTTCTTT. Translated, it gives CASSPPNEQKGLAFF.

The chain links TRBV10-3 to TRBJ2-6; D is uncertain. This CDR3 spans 16 amino acids. Germline V gene data show CDR1 as ENHRY and CDR2 as SYGVKD. V was trimmed by 2 bases and J by 0 bases, leaving 8 bases between them. CDR3 DNA: TGTGCCATCAGTGAGAATAAAGTCTCTGGGGCCAACGTCCTGACTTTC. Residues: CAISENKVSGANVLTF.

Regarding this clone: A junction boundary mismatches the germline segment, possibly from a read error. CDR3 region: CDSSIEGGQGDYEQYF. The CDR3 nucleotides are TGTGACAGTAGTATAGAAGGGGGACAGGGGGACTACGAGCAGTACTTC. V usage is TRBV19 and J usage is TRBJ2-7, with 11 bases lining up with TRBD1. The CDR3 extends over 16 amino acids. The germline CDR1 and CDR2 sequences are LNHDA and SQIVND (reference sequence).

The V gene is TRBV6-2 or TRBV6-3, the J gene TRBJ2-7, with D perhaps TRBD1 (6 bases). CDR1 is MNHEY and CDR2 is SVGEGT in the germline V gene. Trimming shortened V by 0 bases and J by 0 bases, and 15 bases separated the two germline ends. The CDR3 consists of 17 residues. The CDR3 nucleotides read TGTGCCAGCAGTTACTCGACACAGGGTTCATTCTCCTACGAGCAGTACTTC. The encoded protein is CASSYSTQGSFSYEQYF.

The J gene is TRBJ1-1, the V gene TRBV5-5; no reliable D call. Trimming shortened V by 4 bases and J by 6 bases, and 10 bases separated the two germline ends. Per germline, CDR1 SGHKS and CDR2 YYEKEE (reference sequence). CDR3 length: 12 amino acids. The CDR3: CASSPGAPEAFF. The CDR3 DNA follows: TGTGCCAGCAGCCCCGGCGCCCCTGAAGCTTTCTTT.

CDR3 nucleotide sequence: TGTGCCAGCAGCCCAGACAACTATAATTCACCCCTCCACTTT. It codes for CASSPDNYNSPLHF. The rearrangement joins TRBV7-6 to TRBJ1-6; D unclear. V dropped 5 bases and J dropped 3 bases, with 8 bases sitting between them. The CDR3 length is 14 residues. From germline, CDR1 is SGHVS and CDR2 FNYEAQ.

The chain uses TRBV3-1 (or the pseudogene TRBV3-2) and TRBJ1-2, with D possibly TRBD1 on 6 matching bases. The CDR3 loop spans 15 amino acids. The germline V gene encodes CDR1 LGHDT and CDR2 YNNKEL (reference sequence). V lost 3 bases and J 12 bases, leaving 23 bases between the germline ends. CDR3 loop: CASSHHQGPFIGNTF. CDR3 DNA sequence: TGTGCCAGCAGCCACCACCAGGGGCCCTTCATTGGGAACACCTTC.

The chain carries TRBV6-4 and TRBJ2-1; TRBD2 matches 10 bases. This CDR3 is built from 15 residues. With V trimmed by 0 bases and J by 5 bases, 1 base remained unmatched. The germline V gene has CDR1 MRHNA and CDR2 SNTAGT. Written as DNA, the CDR3 is TGTGCCAGCAGTGACTCACTAGCGGGAAACAATGAGCAGTTCTTC. Amino acid sequence: CASSDSLAGNNEQFF.

The V and J genes are TRBV7-2 and TRBJ2-2; the D gene is possibly TRBD2 (6 bases). Looked up from germline, CDR1 is SGHTA and CDR2 is FQGNSA. V was trimmed by 1 base and J by 0 bases, leaving 9 bases between them. The CDR3 runs 16 residues. The CDR3: CASSLVIAANTGELFF. The CDR3 DNA reads TGTGCCAGCAGCTTAGTGATAGCGGCGAACACCGGGGAGCTGTTTTTT.